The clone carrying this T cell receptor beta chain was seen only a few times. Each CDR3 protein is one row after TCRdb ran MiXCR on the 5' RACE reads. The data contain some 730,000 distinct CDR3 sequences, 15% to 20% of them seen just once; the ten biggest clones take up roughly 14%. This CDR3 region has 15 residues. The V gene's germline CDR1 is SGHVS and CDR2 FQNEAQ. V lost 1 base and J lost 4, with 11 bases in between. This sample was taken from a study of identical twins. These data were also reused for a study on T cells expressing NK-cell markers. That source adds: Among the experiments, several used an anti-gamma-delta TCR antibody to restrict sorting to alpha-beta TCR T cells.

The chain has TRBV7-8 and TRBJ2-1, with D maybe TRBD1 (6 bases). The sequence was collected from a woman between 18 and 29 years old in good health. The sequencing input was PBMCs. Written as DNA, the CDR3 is TGTGCCAGCAGCTTAGACCGGACAGCTTACAATGAGCAGTTCTTC. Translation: CASSLDRTAYNEQFF.